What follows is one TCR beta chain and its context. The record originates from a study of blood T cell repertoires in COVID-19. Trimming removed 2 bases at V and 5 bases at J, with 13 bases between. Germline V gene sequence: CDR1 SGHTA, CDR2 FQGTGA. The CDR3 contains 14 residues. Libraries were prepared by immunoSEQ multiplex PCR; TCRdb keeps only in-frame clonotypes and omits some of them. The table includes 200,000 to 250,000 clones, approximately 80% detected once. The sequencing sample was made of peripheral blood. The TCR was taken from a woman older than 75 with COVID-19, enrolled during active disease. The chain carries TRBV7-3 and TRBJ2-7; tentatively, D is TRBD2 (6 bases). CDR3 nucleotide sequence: TGTGCCAGCAGCTTAGTTGGAGGGTACCACGAGCAGTACTTC. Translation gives CASSLVGGYHEQYF.